These T cell receptor beta chains were read from a single sample in a study of cytomegalovirus exposure and HLA in healthy donors. TCRdb's copy holds only in-frame clones and misses some; the assay was immunoSEQ multiplex PCR. In the table there are about 130,000 clones, approximately 78% of which are singletons. Sequenced material: PBMCs. Source of these receptors: a female donor in good health and CMV-seronegative. The CDR3 runs from the conserved cysteine through the conserved F or W. The D gene is left open where the match is weak. Some rows mark clone size as missing; the rest say once, few, many or name a class of expanded clone.

D: TRBD1
size: NA
J: TRBJ2-7
V: TRBV29-1
DNA: TGCAGCGTTGGGGACAGGCTTCTAAACGAGCAGTACTTC
CDR3: CSVGDRLLNEQYF

D: NA
size: NA
J: TRBJ2-5
V: TRBV11-2
DNA: TGTGCCAGCAGCTTTGAGGGGAGGGAGACCCAGTACTTC
CDR3: CASSFEGRETQYF

D: TRBD1
size: once
J: TRBJ2-5
V: TRBV4-3
DNA: TGCGCCAGCAGCCAGTCACAGGGGTATCAAGAGACCCAGTACTTC
CDR3: CASSQSQGYQETQYF

D: TRBD2
size: NA
J: TRBJ2-1
V: TRBV5-1
DNA: TGCGCCAGCAGATCCCGGGAGGATCACAATGAGCAGTTCTTC
CDR3: CASRSREDHNEQFF

D: TRBD1
size: NA
J: TRBJ1-1
V: TRBV18
DNA: TGTGCCAGCTCACCTACGGGACAGGGTGGGACTGAAGCTTTCTTT
CDR3: CASSPTGQGGTEAFF

D: NA
size: NA
J: TRBJ2-7
V: TRBV6-1
DNA: TGTGCCAGCAGGGCCCTAGCAGGATCCTACGAGCAGTACTTC
CDR3: CASRALAGSYEQYF

D: NA
size: NA
J: TRBJ1-2
V: TRBV6-5
DNA: TGTGCCAGCAGCCCCGCAGCCCTAGCTAACTATGGCTACATCTTC
CDR3: CASSPAALANYGYIF

D: NA
size: NA
J: TRBJ2-1
V: TRBV4-3
DNA: TGCGCCAGCAGCCAAGAGCCTGGGAGTCTAGGGTTCTTC
CDR3: CASSQEPGSLGFF

D: NA
size: few
J: TRBJ2-7
V: TRBV21-1
DNA: TGTGCCAGCAGGACTAGCGGGAGGGACTCCTACGAGCAGTACTTC
CDR3: CASRTSGRDSYEQYF

D: TRBD2
size: NA
J: TRBJ2-7
V: TRBV6-5
DNA: TGTGCCAGCAAGTCAGGACTAGCGCGGGAGCAGTACTTC
CDR3: CASKSGLAREQYF

D: TRBD2
size: NA
J: TRBJ2-2
V: TRBV6-5
DNA: TGTGCCAGCAGCGGGGGGGTAGGGACCGGGGAGCTGTTTTTT
CDR3: CASSGGVGTGELFF

D: TRBD1
size: NA
J: TRBJ2-7
V: TRBV28
DNA: TGTGCCAGCACCCCGTCCGGGACAGCCTCCTACGAGCAGTACTTC
CDR3: CASTPSGTASYEQYF

D: TRBD1
size: NA
J: TRBJ2-2
V: TRBV2
DNA: TGTGCCAGCAGAGGGGGCGGCCAGGGAGCCGGGGAGCTGTTTTTT
CDR3: CASRGGGQGAGELFF

D: TRBD1
size: once
J: TRBJ1-5
V: TRBV30
DNA: TGTGCCTGGACAGGGGGCGGTAATCAGCCCCAGCATTTT
CDR3: CAWTGGGNQPQHF

D: TRBD1
size: NA
J: TRBJ2-7
V: TRBV5-1
DNA: TGCGCCAGCAAGGAGGAAGGGGGCCTCTACGAGCAGTACTTC
CDR3: CASKEEGGLYEQYF

D: NA
size: NA
J: TRBJ1-1
V: TRBV5-1
DNA: TGCGCCAGCAGCCCCCCCGGGGGGGGCACTGAAGCTTTCTTT
CDR3: CASSPPGGGTEAFF

D: TRBD2
size: NA
J: TRBJ2-1
V: TRBV4-1
DNA: TGCGCCAGCGGGCCGGGACTAGCGGGAGTAGGGCCCCTTAATGAGCAGTTCTTC
CDR3: CASGPGLAGVGPLNEQFF

D: TRBD1
size: NA
J: TRBJ1-2
V: TRBV18
DNA: TGTGCCAGCTCACCAGACAGGGTGAACTATGGCTACACCTTC
CDR3: CASSPDRVNYGYTF

D: TRBD2
size: NA
J: TRBJ2-7
V: TRBV20-1
DNA: TGCTCCCGGCGGGGGGAGTACGAGCAGTACTTC
CDR3: CSRRGEYEQYF

D: NA
size: NA
J: TRBJ1-5
V: TRBV27
DNA: TGTGCCAGCAGTCCCGGGGGGGGAAGTCAGCCCCAGCATTTT
CDR3: CASSPGGGSQPQHF

D: NA
size: NA
J: TRBJ2-7
V: TRBV28
DNA: TGTGCCAGCAGTCCCATGAGGTCTACCGCCTACGAGCAGTACTTC
CDR3: CASSPMRSTAYEQYF

D: NA
size: NA
J: TRBJ1-5
V: TRBV7-2
DNA: TGTGCCAGCAGCTTTTCGGGGGGGGGAACTCAGCCCCAGCATTTT
CDR3: CASSFSGGGTQPQHF

D: NA
size: NA
J: TRBJ2-7
V: TRBV2
DNA: TGTGCCAGCAGTGAATTCGGAGGCGGCGTAGACGAGCAGTACTTC
CDR3: CASSEFGGGVDEQYF

D: TRBD2
size: NA
J: TRBJ2-3
V: TRBV6-7
DNA: TGTGCCAGCAGTTACGATCGGGTATGGGCGGGAGTAACAGATACGCAGTATTTT
CDR3: CASSYDRVWAGVTDTQYF

D: NA
size: NA
J: TRBJ1-2
V: TRBV11-2
DNA: TGTGCCAGCAGCTTAGGAGGAGACAGGATCAACTATGGCTACACCTTC
CDR3: CASSLGGDRINYGYTF